Listed below are T cell receptor beta chains from one sample, sequenced in a study of molecular identifiers for immune sequencing clone quantification. One entry per CDR3 protein results from TCRdb running MiXCR on the PCR reads. This repertoire shows about 630,000 distinct CDR3 sequences, less than 30% found once; its top ten account for 0.7% to 0.95%. The material sequenced was naive CD8+ T cells from blood, with Jurkat cell RNA spiked in. These receptors originate from a human donor in good health. Some libraries in this study had Jurkat cell RNA spiked in. CDR3s leave out the opening cysteine and the closing phenylalanine or tryptophan. The listing skips clone size in some rows; elsewhere it reads once, few, many or a size class.

v_gene,abundance,j_gene,CDR3aa
TRBV5-1,many,TRBJ1-1,ASTELGAEAF
TRBV11-2,NA,TRBJ2-7,ASSLVGWGPSSYEQY
TRBV18,few,TRBJ2-3,ASSPDRGSSDTQY
TRBV4-1,NA,TRBJ1-3,ASSQEGSGRLGNTIY
TRBV6-5,few,TRBJ1-1,ASSNPRGGTEAF
TRBV14,few,TRBJ1-6,ASSQVGDTWSSYNSPLH
TRBV27,few,TRBJ2-7,ASSLRTPGTGSSYEQY
TRBV29-1,few,TRBJ2-1,SGLPSGYNEQF
TRBV4-3,many,TRBJ2-1,ASSQDSASYNEQF
TRBV5-4,many,TRBJ1-1,ASSEQVTGTEAF
TRBV27,few,TRBJ1-1,ASSIGTGVEAF
TRBV5-6,once,TRBJ2-2,ASRPDYFSDTGELF
TRBV13,few,TRBJ1-6,ASSVQGAAYNSPLH
TRBV7-9,many,TRBJ2-4,ASSSGLAGINDPRGIQY
TRBV12-3/TRBV12-4,few,TRBJ2-7,ASSGAWRTYEQY
TRBV24-1,NA,TRBJ2-7,ATGTGYEQY
TRBV12-3/TRBV12-4,many,TRBJ2-3,ASSAFGSGFVDTQY
TRBV7-2,many,TRBJ2-3,ASSLNEQRDSTDTQY
TRBV5-6,NA,TRBJ2-2,ASSVSPGLAAAANTGELF
TRBV6-5,NA,TRBJ2-1,ASSYKTSNSHNEQF
TRBV6-2/TRBV6-3,NA,TRBJ2-5,ASSPLPGEETQY
TRBV30,few,TRBJ2-2,AWSWLAGTGELF
TRBV4-3,NA,TRBJ1-2,ASSQEDRGAGYT
TRBV28,many,TRBJ1-4,ASSPPTTGYEKLF
TRBV6-1,many,TRBJ2-3,ASSESRTAITDTQY
TRBV7-6,NA,TRBJ2-2,ASSLVVGADTGELF
TRBV20-1,many,TRBJ2-7,SARDLGQPGVFEQY
TRBV5-3,NA,TRBJ2-3,ASSITDTRY
TRBV2,NA,TRBJ2-1,ASGTMLQSEQF
TRBV3-1,many,TRBJ2-2,ASSLMLAGTGELF
TRBV2,NA,TRBJ2-7,ASSDSRNYEQY
TRBV10-1,few,TRBJ2-7,ASSMGLAGYEQY
TRBV4-1,NA,TRBJ2-1,ASSQQLAGVYEQF
TRBV7-9,few,TRBJ1-3,ASSSSFSGNAIY
TRBV29-1,NA,TRBJ2-1,SVDRESYNEQF
TRBV4-3,many,TRBJ1-1,ASSQDIYGRGRAF
TRBV30,few,TRBJ2-2,AWSVTWTGELF
TRBV5-4,NA,TRBJ1-6,ASSAGHNNSPLH
TRBV25-1,few,TRBJ2-7,ASSEAGQLYEQY
TRBV19,NA,TRBJ2-1,ASSPDGGSYNEQF
TRBV2,few,TRBJ1-2,ASGDIGYT
TRBV19,NA,TRBJ1-6,ASSPVEGRPLH